This TCR beta chain was documented in a study of control samples from healthy donors and cancer patients. Produced via immunoSEQ multiplex PCR; TCRdb's table is partial and in-frame only. This table holds more than 150,000 clones, 90% to 95% found once. The V gene lost 4 bases and the J gene lost 0 bases, with 10 bases spanning the gap. Germline V CDR1 and CDR2: ENHRY, SYGVKD. This CDR3 is 14 amino acids long. Specimen: blood. The source of this sequence is a man aged 18 to 30 in good health. The rearrangement uses TRBV10-3 and TRBJ2-7; the D is unclear. In DNA, the CDR3 is TGTGCCATCAGTGTCCCTGAAAGCTCCTACGAGCAGTACTTC. Its protein is CAISVPESSYEQYF.